This paragraph covers one T cell receptor (beta chain) sequence. The CDR3 spans 15 residues. Germline V gene sequence: CDR1 MNHEY, CDR2 SVGEGT. Deletions cut 6 bases from V and 0 bases from J, with 15 bases between. This entry comes from a study of CD8 T cells in Susac syndrome. Reverse transcription used roughly 0.45 to 1 ug RNA and random hexamers. Amplification of the TCR beta CDR3 was carried out by immunoSEQ multiplex PCR, which spanned a total of 54 Vbeta and 13 Jbeta segments. Using its own MiXCR run on the immunoSEQ multiplex PCR reads, TCRdb lists one record per CDR3 protein. The profile covers about 300,000 distinct CDR3 sequences, with over 75% appearing a single time and around 0.18% taken by the ten largest. CD8+ and CD4+ T cells taken from blood had their TCR beta sequenced. The patients serving as multiple sclerosis controls were treatment-naive. They had stable or active relapsing-remitting disease and fulfilled revised McDonald criteria. While CD8+ and CD4+ T cells were isolated negatively, TEMRA cells were enriched by FACS.

The specimen was CD8+ T cells from PBMCs. The genes are TRBV6-2 or TRBV6-3 and TRBJ2-7; a weak D match, TRBD1 (6 bases). This clonotype was obtained from a human donor with multiple sclerosis. CDR3 region: CASRKMTGISYEQYF. The CDR3 nucleotides read TGTGCCAGCAGAAAAATGACAGGAATCTCCTACGAGCAGTACTTC.